This T cell receptor beta chain originates from a study of cytomegalovirus exposure and HLA in healthy donors. Researchers ran the PCR with 60 Vbeta and 13 Jbeta primers. Measured with immunoSEQ multiplex PCR; TCRdb has only the in-frame clones, and not every one. The top ten hold approximately 2.6% of the sample, which has approximately 130,000 clones, about 78% seen once. The CDR3 is made up of 14 amino acids. Trimming cost V 7 bases and J 4 bases; bases outside gene matches: 9. The germline gives CDR1 MNHEY, CDR2 SVGAGI. The source is a human donor in good health. This chain links TRBV6-5 with TRBJ2-7; 8 bases line up with TRBD1. Sequenced sample: PBMCs. The CDR3: CASTRTGGLYEQYF. In DNA, the CDR3 is TGTGCCAGCACCCGAACAGGGGGTCTATACGAGCAGTACTTC.